Below, 20 T cell receptor beta chains from the same sample are listed, as sequenced in a study of T cell changes during pregnancy in multiple sclerosis (dated by TCRdb to about 2019). Libraries were built with the immunoSEQ multiplex PCR assay. TCRdb mirrors the immuneACCESS table, restricted to in-frame sequences. Some clones are absent from its copies; in checked studies, under half trace to an unresolved V gene, and the reason for the others is unknown. Present in this sample are 57,000 or so clones, about 90% of which were seen just once. Of the sample, approximately 5.8% is held by the ten largest clones. Specimen: peripheral blood, collected in the third trimester of pregnancy. These TCRs come from a female donor in good health, enrolled as a control in a pregnancy study.

This chain connects TRBV30 to TRBJ1-1; D may be TRBD1 (6 bases). CDR1 is GTSNPN and CDR2 is SVGIG in the germline V gene (reference sequence). The CDR3 is 14 residues long. The V and J ends lost 3 bases and 2 bases respectively, with 13 bases between them. CDR3 bases: TGTGCCTGGAGGAGGGGGGGCAGAAACACTGAAGCTTTCTTT. As protein: CAWRRGGRNTEAFF.

There are a few counts of this clone. The rearrangement uses TRBV10-3 and TRBJ1-2, with TRBD1 matching over 9 bases. The CDR3 is made up of 13 amino acids. Germline V gene lookup returns CDR1 ENHRY and CDR2 SYGVKD. The ends lost 5 bases at V and 8 bases at J; junction bases unmatched: 6. The CDR3 coding sequence is TGTGCCATCAGTACCGGGACAGGGAGCGGCTACACCTTC. Its translation: CAISTGTGSGYTF.

The chain is built from TRBV14 and TRBJ1-3; D uncertain. The V gene's germline CDR1 is SGHDN and CDR2 FVKESK. The CDR3 loop spans 12 amino acids. Trimming shortened V by 1 base and J by 11 bases, and 9 bases separated the two germline ends. The CDR3 sequence: CASSQARLAIYF. DNA for the CDR3: TGTGCCAGCAGCCAAGCCAGGTTGGCCATATATTTT.

This sequence joins TRBV28 and TRBJ2-7; 12 bases fit TRBD2. The CDR3 has 17 residues. Germline CDR1 is MDHEN and CDR2 is SYDVKM. With 6 bases clipped from V and 1 base from J, the junction kept 10 bases outside the gene matches. The CDR3 region is CASSLLAGGPPSYEQYF. The CDR3 bases are TGTGCCAGCAGCCTCCTAGCGGGAGGGCCCCCATCCTACGAGCAGTACTTC.

The V call is TRBV7-9, the J call TRBJ1-2, with a weak D call TRBD1 (6 bases). V lost 0 bases to trimming and J lost 7 bases, with 18 bases between them. CDR1 SEHNR and CDR2 FQNEAQ come from the germline V gene (reference sequence). CDR3 length equals 16 residues. CDR3 region: CASSLADWGPSGGYTF. The CDR3 DNA reads TGTGCCAGCAGCTTAGCCGATTGGGGGCCGAGTGGTGGCTACACCTTC.

The chain has TRBV10-3 and TRBJ1-1, with D maybe TRBD1 (5 bases). Germline CDR1 reads ENHRY; CDR2 reads SYGVKD. This CDR3 comprises 14 residues. V was shortened by 6 bases and J by 2 bases, with 13 bases between the two germline ends. CDR3 DNA sequence: TGTGCCATCAGCCCCGGGACTATTAACACTGAAGCTTTCTTT. Translated, it gives CAISPGTINTEAFF.

The chain recombines TRBV7-8 with TRBJ1-4; D is unresolved. V dropped 3 bases and J dropped 8 bases, with 16 bases sitting between them. The CDR3 length is 15 residues. From germline, CDR1 is SGHVS and CDR2 FQNEAQ. CDR3 residues: CASSFPVGVGEKLFF. The CDR3 DNA follows: TGTGCCAGCAGCTTTCCAGTCGGTGTGGGCGAAAAACTGTTTTTT.

This clone was recorded only once. The gene calls are TRBV27 and TRBJ2-1; 9 bases fit TRBD2. The ends lost 2 bases at V and 1 base at J; junction bases unmatched: 3. The CDR3 contains 16 residues. The germline CDR1 and CDR2 sequences are MNHEY and SMNVEV (reference sequence). The CDR3 region has the DNA TGTGCCAGCAGTTTAGGCGGGGGGGCTTCCTACAATGAGCAGTTCTTC. Translating gives CASSLGGGASYNEQFF.

The chain carries TRBV4-1 and TRBJ1-6, with D unclear. V was cut by 0 bases and J by 0 bases, with 6 bases left in between. Germline CDR1 and CDR2: MGHRA and YSYEKL. The CDR3 totals 16 residues. The CDR3 loop reads CASSQDGFSYNSPLHF. DNA of the CDR3: TGCGCCAGCAGCCAAGACGGGTTCTCCTATAATTCACCCCTCCACTTT.

The CDR3 nucleotides read TGTGCCTGGAGGGAGGAATTCCATCCATCGAACACTGAAGCTTTCTTT. It specifies CAWREEFHPSNTEAFF. The chain employs TRBV30 and TRBJ1-1, with no clear D. CDR1 and CDR2 from the germline V gene are GTSNPN and SVGIG (reference sequence). The V gene lost 3 bases and the J gene lost 1 base, with 18 bases spanning the gap. The length of the CDR3 is 16 residues.

The chain joins TRBV7-9 to TRBJ2-7; 7 positions agree with TRBD1. The CDR3 extends over 14 amino acids. J lost 4 bases, V lost 4 bases, and 7 bases had no gene match. Germline CDR1 and CDR2: SEHNR and FQNEAQ (reference sequence). CDR3 DNA sequence: TGTGCCAGCAGCTCCCCAGGACAGGTATACGAGCAGTACTTC. This gives the protein CASSSPGQVYEQYF.

This clone appeared a few times. V usage is TRBV11-2 and J usage is TRBJ1-2, with a tentative D call TRBD1 (5 bases). This CDR3 spans 13 amino acids. V dropped 0 bases and J dropped 5 bases, with 7 bases sitting between them. Germline lookup yields CDR1 SGHAT and CDR2 FQNNGV. The CDR3 loop reads CASSLDGGYGYTF. DNA for the CDR3: TGTGCCAGCAGCTTAGACGGGGGTTATGGCTACACCTTC.

The table lists this clone with a few counts. V gene TRBV19 combines with J gene TRBJ1-5, with D possibly matching TRBD1 (5 bases). The CDR3 has 14 amino acids. From germline, CDR1 is LNHDA and CDR2 SQIVND (reference sequence). The ends were cut back, 6 bases at V and 2 bases at J, with 11 bases in the middle. The CDR3 DNA is TGTGCCAGTAGGTCAGGGTTGGGCAATCAGCCCCAGCATTTT. This sequence encodes CASRSGLGNQPQHF.

The chain employs TRBV6-5 and TRBJ2-5, with a tentative D call TRBD1 (6 bases). CDR1 is MNHEY, CDR2 SVGAGI, per germline. This CDR3 comprises 14 residues. The V end was cut by 5 bases, the J end by 4 bases, with 14 bases between. The CDR3 DNA reads as TGTGCCAGCAGTCAGTGGGGACACCGAGAGACCCAGTACTTC. Amino acid sequence: CASSQWGHRETQYF.

The chain employs TRBV10-3 and TRBJ2-1; TRBD1 agrees at 7 bases. After removal of 9 bases from V and 1 base from J, the junction contained 6 bases not matched to a gene. The CDR3 sequence is 14 residues long. The V gene's germline CDR1 is ENHRY and CDR2 SYGVKD. CDR3 DNA sequence: TGTGCCATTGCCCGGGACAGATCCTACAATGAGCAGTTCTTC. It codes for CAIARDRSYNEQFF.

The V and J genes are TRBV4-2 and TRBJ1-5; 9 nucleotides align to TRBD1. V was pared by 0 bases and J by 4 bases, with 4 bases of the junction left unmatched. The CDR3 length is 16 residues. From germline, CDR1 is LGHNA and CDR2 YNFKEQ. For the CDR3, the DNA is TGTGCCAGCAGCCAAGATCTCGGACAGGGGAATCAGCCCCAGCATTTT. Its translation: CASSQDLGQGNQPQHF.

The J gene is TRBJ2-7, the V gene TRBV4-1, with 7 bases that match TRBD2. V was clipped by 4 bases and J by 2 bases; unmatched bases: 5. Germline CDR1 MGHRA, CDR2 YSYEKL. This CDR3 is 14 amino acids long. The CDR3 nucleotides read TGCGCCAGCAGCCCATTAGCGGGCGCCTACGAGCAGTACTTC. Its protein product is CASSPLAGAYEQYF.

This sequence joins TRBV4-1 and TRBJ2-1, with a possible D match to TRBD2 (6 bases). The length of the CDR3 is 15 residues. Germline V gene data show CDR1 as MGHRA and CDR2 as YSYEKL. V was trimmed by 3 bases and J by 5 bases, leaving 14 bases between them. The CDR3 region has the DNA TGCGCCAGCAGCCACGAGCCCGGGACTCACAATGAGCAGTTCTTC. This translates into CASSHEPGTHNEQFF.

The chain joins TRBV7-9 to TRBJ2-7, with 8 nucleotides matching TRBD2. Germline-derived CDR1 and CDR2 are SEHNR and FQNEAQ (reference sequence). The V segment lost 2 bases and the J segment 6 bases; nucleotides outside the gene matches: 3. CDR3 length: 13 amino acids. Here the CDR3 DNA reads TGTGCCAGCAGCTTAAGCGGGGGCCGCGAGCAGTACTTC. It yields the protein CASSLSGGREQYF.

This clone was observed a single time. The V gene is TRBV27, the J gene TRBJ1-1, with 8 positions matching TRBD1. CDR1 is MNHEY and CDR2 is SMNVEV in the germline V gene (reference sequence). The CDR3 is made up of 13 amino acids. V shed 5 bases and J 6 bases; nucleotides not matched to a gene: 5. The CDR3 here is CASSRTGLAEAFF. In nucleotides, the CDR3 is TGTGCCAGCAGTCGGACAGGGCTGGCTGAAGCTTTCTTT.